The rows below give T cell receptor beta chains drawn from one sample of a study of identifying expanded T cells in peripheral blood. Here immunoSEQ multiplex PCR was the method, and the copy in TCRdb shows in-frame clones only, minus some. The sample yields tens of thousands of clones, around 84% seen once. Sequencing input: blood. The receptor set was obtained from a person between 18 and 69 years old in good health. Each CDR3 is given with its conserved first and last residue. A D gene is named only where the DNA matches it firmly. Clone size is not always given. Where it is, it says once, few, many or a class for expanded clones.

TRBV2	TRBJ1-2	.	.	CASTPNQGKFYGYTF	TGTGCCAGCACCCCCAACCAGGGGAAATTCTATGGCTACACCTTC
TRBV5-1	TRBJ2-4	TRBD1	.	CASSLRTGEDIQYF	TGCGCCAGCAGCTTACGGACAGGGGAGGACATTCAGTACTTC
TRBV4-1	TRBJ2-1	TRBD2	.	CASSQGPSGSVNNEQFF	TGCGCCAGCAGCCAAGGGCCTAGCGGGAGCGTGAACAATGAGCAGTTCTTC
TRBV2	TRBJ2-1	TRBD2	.	CASSDRTSGRSYNEQFF	TGTGCCAGCAGTGATCGGACTAGCGGGAGGTCCTACAATGAGCAGTTCTTC
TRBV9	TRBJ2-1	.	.	CASSVGSGSYNEQFF	TGTGCCAGCAGCGTAGGTAGCGGATCCTACAATGAGCAGTTCTTC
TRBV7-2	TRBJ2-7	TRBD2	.	CASSLVAGDGYEQYF	TGTGCCAGCAGCTTAGTGGCGGGAGACGGATACGAGCAGTACTTC
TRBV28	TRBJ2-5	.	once	CASSSQETQYF	TGTGCCAGCAGTTCGCAAGAGACCCAGTACTTC
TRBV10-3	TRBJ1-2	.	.	CAISLDKNYGYTF	TGTGCCATCAGTCTCGACAAGAACTATGGCTACACCTTC
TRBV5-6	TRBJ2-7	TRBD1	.	CASSPGQIYEQYF	TGTGCCAGCAGCCCGGGACAGATTTACGAGCAGTACTTC
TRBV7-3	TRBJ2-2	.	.	CASSPSSGELFF	TGTGCCAGCAGCCCAAGCTCCGGGGAGCTGTTTTTT
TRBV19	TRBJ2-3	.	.	CASSNGQNTDTQYF	TGTGCCAGTAGTAACGGACAGAACACAGATACGCAGTATTTT
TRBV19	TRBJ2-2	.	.	CASSTGMGTGELFF	TGTGCCAGTAGTACAGGGATGGGCACCGGGGAGCTGTTTTTT
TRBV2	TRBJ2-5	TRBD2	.	CASSALAGGSETQYF	TGTGCCAGCAGCGCACTAGCGGGAGGGTCGGAGACCCAGTACTTC
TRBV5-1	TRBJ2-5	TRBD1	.	CASTLGGQGVGETQYF	TGCGCCAGCACCTTAGGTGGACAGGGGGTAGGTGAGACCCAGTACTTC
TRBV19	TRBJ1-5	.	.	CASMSKAGGVYGQPQHF	TGTGCCAGTATGAGTAAGGCGGGGGGCGTTTATGGTCAGCCCCAGCATTTT
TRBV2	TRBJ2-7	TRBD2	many	CASGTSITYEQYF	TGTGCCAGCGGGACTAGCATTACCTACGAGCAGTACTTC
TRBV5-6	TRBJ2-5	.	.	CASSLVGVKEETQYF	TGTGCCAGCAGCTTGGTGGGGGTTAAGGAAGAGACCCAGTACTTC